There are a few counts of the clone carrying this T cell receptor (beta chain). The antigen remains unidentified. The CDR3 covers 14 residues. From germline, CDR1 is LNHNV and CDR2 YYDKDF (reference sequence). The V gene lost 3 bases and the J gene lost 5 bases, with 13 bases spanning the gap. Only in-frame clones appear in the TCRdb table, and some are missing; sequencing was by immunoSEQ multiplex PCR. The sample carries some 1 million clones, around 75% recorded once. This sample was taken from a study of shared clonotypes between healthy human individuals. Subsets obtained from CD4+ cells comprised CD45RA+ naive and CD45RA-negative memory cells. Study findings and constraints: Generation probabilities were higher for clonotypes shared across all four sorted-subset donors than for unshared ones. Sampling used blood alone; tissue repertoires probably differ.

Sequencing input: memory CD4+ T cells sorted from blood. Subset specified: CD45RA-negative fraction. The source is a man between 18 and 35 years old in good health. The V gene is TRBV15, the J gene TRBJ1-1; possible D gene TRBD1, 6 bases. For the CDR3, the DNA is TGTGCCACCAGCAGGACACAGGGTGGAACTGAAGCTTTCTTT. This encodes CATSRTQGGTEAFF.